A selection of T cell receptor beta chains follows, all from one sample in a study of CD8 T cells in ankylosing spondylitis. Using its own MiXCR run on the 5' RACE reads, TCRdb lists one record per CDR3 protein. This table has about 170,000 distinct CDR3 sequences, around 20% appearing once. The sequencing input was blood, either unsorted or a sorted T cell fraction (not recorded which). These receptors originate from a male donor with ankylosing spondylitis or in good health (not recorded which). The CDR3 runs from the conserved cysteine through the conserved F or W. Each record gives: D gene, V gene, J gene, clone size, CDR3 protein, CDR3 DNA. A D gene is named only where the DNA matches it firmly. The listing skips clone size in some rows; elsewhere it reads once, few, many or a size class.

-	TRBV2	TRBJ2-7	-	CASSNEGWQYF	TGTGCCAGCAGTAATGAGGGGTGGCAGTACTTC
-	TRBV11-2	TRBJ1-1	few	CASSPSPGSRTEAFF	TGTGCCAGCAGCCCCTCCCCTGGAAGTCGCACTGAAGCTTTCTTT
-	TRBV5-1	TRBJ1-1	few	CASSRAAGTAGEAFF	TGCGCCAGCAGCCGTGCTGCGGGAACAGCGGGTGAAGCTTTCTTT
-	TRBV29-1	TRBJ1-1	-	CSAGGVSGTEAFF	TGCAGCGCGGGGGGGGTTTCGGGAACTGAAGCTTTCTTT
TRBD1	TRBV20-1	TRBJ1-5	-	CSARDLDRPNQPQHF	TGCAGTGCTAGAGATTTGGACAGGCCTAATCAGCCCCAGCATTTT
-	TRBV6-1	TRBJ2-2	many	CASTESNTGELFF	TGTGCCAGCACTGAGTCGAACACCGGGGAGCTGTTTTTT
-	TRBV29-1	TRBJ1-6	-	CSVGRDTDSPLHF	TGCAGCGTTGGAAGGGACACCGATTCACCCCTCCACTTT
TRBD1	TRBV7-9	TRBJ2-2	-	CASSSPGQGTGELFF	TGTGCCAGCAGCTCTCCGGGACAGGGGACCGGGGAGCTGTTTTTT
-	TRBV18	TRBJ1-5	few	CASSPPGTSNQPQHF	TGTGCCAGCTCACCACCGGGGACTAGCAATCAGCCCCAGCATTTT
-	TRBV20-1	TRBJ2-3	-	CTATFEQPLTDTQYF	TGCACTGCTACCTTTGAGCAGCCACTCACAGATACGCAGTATTTT